Shown below are 18 T cell receptor beta chains from a single sample sequenced in a study of blood T cell repertoires in COVID-19. Measured with immunoSEQ multiplex PCR; TCRdb has only the in-frame clones, and not every one. The repertoire holds 210,000 or so clones, with 80% as singletons. The sample taken for sequencing was PBMCs or T cells enriched from blood (not recorded which). The receptors were gathered from a woman aged 40-49 years with acute COVID-19.

J is TRBJ1-5 and V is TRBV6-2 or TRBV6-3; D may be TRBD1 (5 bases). The length of the CDR3 is 16 residues. CDR1 and CDR2 from the germline V gene are MNHEY and SVGEGT. V lost 0 bases to trimming and J lost 5 bases, with 14 bases between them. As DNA, the CDR3 is TGTGCCAGCAGTTACTCGTACAGGAGGGACGATCAGCCCCAGCATTTT. Translating gives CASSYSYRRDDQPQHF.

This chain uses TRBV9 with TRBJ1-3; the D gene is possibly TRBD1 (5 bases). This CDR3 spans 15 amino acids. The V gene lost 1 base and the J gene lost 4 bases, with 12 bases spanning the gap. Germline V lookup: CDR1 SGDLS, CDR2 YYNGEE. CDR3 protein: CASSVRGGGGNTIYF. The CDR3 DNA sequence: TGTGCCAGCAGCGTAAGGGGCGGGGGAGGAAACACCATATATTTT.

This clone came up once. V is TRBV11-2 and J is TRBJ2-3; TRBD2 matches 7 bases. The CDR3 contains 15 residues. Germline V gene data show CDR1 as SGHAT and CDR2 as FQNNGV. The V and J ends lost 2 bases and 4 bases, in that order; junction bases with no gene match: 6. The CDR3 spells CASSLRGSSADTQYF. DNA for the CDR3: TGTGCCAGCAGCTTACGCGGGAGTAGCGCAGATACGCAGTATTTT.

The V call is TRBV19, the J call TRBJ2-4; D remains ambiguous. V gave up 4 bases and J gave up 8 bases, with 6 bases separating them. From germline, CDR1 is LNHDA and CDR2 SQIVND (reference sequence). CDR3 length equals 11 residues. This CDR3 reads CASSTLDIQYF. In DNA form, the CDR3 reads TGTGCCAGTAGTACCCTCGACATTCAGTACTTC.

This clone was counted a single time. The chain is built from TRBV2 and TRBJ2-1, with TRBD1 identical over 8 bases. Germline V CDR1 and CDR2: SNHLY, FYNNEI. The CDR3 runs to 15 residues. Germline trimming cut 7 bases from V and 4 bases from J; bases unmatched to any gene: 9. For the CDR3, the DNA is TGTGCCAGCAAACTTCGGACAGGGATATACAATGAGCAGTTCTTC. Translated: CASKLRTGIYNEQFF.

Comment on this clone: This CDR3 is also generated by other DNA sequences in the sample. V and J are TRBV2 and TRBJ1-4, with D tentatively TRBD1 (5 bases). The CDR3 is made up of 14 amino acids. Deletions cut 4 bases from V and 3 bases from J, with 9 bases between. Germline V gene sequence: CDR1 SNHLY, CDR2 FYNNEI. The CDR3 loop is CASSVDSPNEKLFF. Here the CDR3 DNA reads TGTGCCAGCAGTGTCGACAGTCCTAATGAAAAACTGTTTTTT.

The chain employs TRBV9 and TRBJ1-6; D gene unclear. The CDR3 has 17 residues. Trimming took 0 bases from V and 0 from J, leaving 10 bases between them. Per the germline V gene, CDR1 is SGDLS and CDR2 is YYNGEE. The CDR3 DNA follows: TGTGCCAGCAGCGTAGCGAGCGTTAGCTCCTATAATTCACCCCTCCACTTT. Encoded protein: CASSVASVSSYNSPLHF.

The V gene is TRBV15, the J gene TRBJ2-5, with a weak D call TRBD1 (5 bases). There are 12 residues in the CDR3. V was pared by 4 bases and J by 5 bases, with 8 bases between. From germline, CDR1 is LNHNV and CDR2 YYDKDF (reference sequence). CDR3 sequence (DNA): TGTGCCACCAGCACAGGGAAGGAGACCCAGTACTTC. Translated: CATSTGKETQYF.

This sequence joins TRBV21-1 and TRBJ1-1; the table's D call TRBD1 went unverified against the DNA. TRBV21-1 is given as a pseudogene. This CDR3 region has 13 residues. Here the CDR3 reads CASSPKETGKAFF. The DNA for the CDR3 is TGTGCCAGCAGCCCAAAGGAAACAGGGAAAGCTTTCTTT.

J is TRBJ1-1 and V is TRBV4-2; TRBD1 might be the D (5 bases). The V and J ends lost 4 bases and 3 bases respectively, with 12 bases between them. Germline V gene sequence: CDR1 LGHNA, CDR2 YNFKEQ. The CDR3 covers 14 residues. CDR3 region: CASSRLGGDTEAFF. The CDR3 nucleotides are TGTGCCAGCAGCCGTTTGGGGGGGGACACTGAAGCTTTCTTT.

The CDR3 region is CASSIRPGGQDEQYF. Written as DNA, the CDR3 is TGTGCCAGTAGTATTCGCCCAGGGGGGCAGGACGAGCAGTACTTC. The chain employs TRBV19 and TRBJ2-7; D possibly corresponds to TRBD1 (7 bases). Germline CDR1 LNHDA, CDR2 SQIVND (reference sequence). V dropped 3 bases and J dropped 5 bases, with 17 bases sitting between them. The CDR3 consists of 15 residues. Using reference TRBV19 and TRBJ2-7 for the parts outside the CDR3, the full variable domain is DGGITQSPKYLFRKEGQNVTLSCEQNLNHDAMYWYRQDPGQGLRLIYYSQIVNDFQKGDIAEGYSVSREKKESFPLTVTSAQKNPTAFYLCASSIRPGGQDEQYFGPGTRLTVT.

This clone was seen just once. This CDR3 is CASSWRTGDQPQHF. DNA for the CDR3: TGTGCCAGCAGCTGGAGGACAGGGGATCAGCCCCAGCATTTT. This chain links TRBV28 with TRBJ1-5; 9 positions agree with TRBD1. The CDR3 runs 14 residues. With V trimmed by 6 bases and J by 5 bases, 5 bases remained unmatched. The germline V gene encodes CDR1 MDHEN and CDR2 SYDVKM. Full variable domain (missing parts from reference TRBV28 and TRBJ1-5): DVKVTQSSRYLVKRTGEKVFLECVQDMDHENMFWYRQDPGLGLRLIYFSYDVKMKEKGDIPEGYSVSREKKERFSLILESASTNQTSMYLCASSWRTGDQPQHFGDGTRLSIL.

This clone was seen once. The chain has TRBV19 and TRBJ1-2; D is undetermined. The V end was cut by 1 base, the J end by 2 bases, with 8 bases between. The CDR3 totals 14 residues. The germline CDR1 and CDR2 sequences are LNHDA and SQIVND (reference sequence). The CDR3 sequence is CASSIVLGNYGYTF. The CDR3 DNA reads as TGTGCCAGTAGTATAGTCCTAGGCAACTATGGCTACACCTTC.

The chain recombines TRBV11-2 with TRBJ1-2; 7 bases fit TRBD1. CDR3 size: 14 residues. Losses at the gene ends were 6 bases for V and 8 bases for J; bases not matched to a gene: 12. The germline CDR1 and CDR2 sequences are SGHAT and FQNNGV. CDR3: CASSSIRTGTGYTF. CDR3 nucleotides: TGTGCCAGCAGTTCAATCAGGACAGGAACCGGCTACACCTTC.

This clone showed up just once. V usage is TRBV19 and J usage is TRBJ2-5; TRBD2 matches at 14 bases. V was clipped by 7 bases and J by 5 bases; unmatched bases: 9. The CDR3 sequence is 16 residues long. In germline, CDR1 is LNHDA, CDR2 SQIVND (reference sequence). The CDR3 bases are TGTGCCAGTACCCAAGGGACTAGCGGGGGAGGGGAGACCCAGTACTTC. This codes for CASTQGTSGGGETQYF.

The chain uses TRBV27 and TRBJ1-1; tentative D call: TRBD1 (6 bases). Germline lookup yields CDR1 MNHEY and CDR2 SMNVEV (reference sequence). The CDR3 is made up of 15 amino acids. The germline V and J ends were trimmed by 4 bases and 11 bases, with 23 bases remaining between them. CDR3 sequence reads: CASSSFPRSGVGAFF. DNA of the CDR3: TGTGCCAGCAGTTCATTTCCCCGCTCAGGGGTTGGGGCTTTCTTT.

The chain links TRBV7-3 to TRBJ2-1; possible D gene TRBD2, 5 bases. Germline values: CDR1 SGHTA, CDR2 FQGTGA. CDR3 length equals 15 residues. Trimming shortened V by 4 bases and J by 4 bases, and 14 bases separated the two germline ends. This CDR3 is CASSSRADVYNEQFF. The CDR3 coding sequence is TGTGCCAGCAGCTCGCGAGCGGACGTATACAATGAGCAGTTCTTC.

This clone occurred once. The chain has TRBV28 and TRBJ1-2, with TRBD1 matching 8 bases. V lost 7 bases, J lost 2 bases, and 6 bases stayed unmatched. Looked up from germline, CDR1 is MDHEN and CDR2 is SYDVKM. This CDR3 has 14 amino acids. CDR3 sequence (DNA): TGTGCCAGCAAACCGAGGACAGGGAACTATGGCTACACCTTC. Amino acid sequence: CASKPRTGNYGYTF.